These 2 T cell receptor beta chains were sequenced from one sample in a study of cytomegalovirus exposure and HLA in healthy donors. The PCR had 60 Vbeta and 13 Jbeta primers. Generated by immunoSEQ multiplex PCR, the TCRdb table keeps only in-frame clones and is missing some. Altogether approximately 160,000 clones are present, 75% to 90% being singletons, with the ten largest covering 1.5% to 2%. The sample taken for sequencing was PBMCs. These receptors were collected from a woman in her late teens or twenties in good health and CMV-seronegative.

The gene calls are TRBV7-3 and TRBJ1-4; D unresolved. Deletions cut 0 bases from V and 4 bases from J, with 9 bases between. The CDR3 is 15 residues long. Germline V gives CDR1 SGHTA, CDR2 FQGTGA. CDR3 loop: CASSLTRESNEKLFF. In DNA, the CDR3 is TGTGCCAGCAGCTTAACCCGGGAGAGTAATGAAAAACTGTTTTTT. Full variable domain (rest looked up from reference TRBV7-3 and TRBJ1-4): GAGVSQTPSNKVTEKGKYVELRCDPISGHTALYWYRQSLGQGPEFLIYFQGTGAADDSGLPNDRFFAVRPEGSVSTLKIQRTERGDSAVYLCASSLTRESNEKLFFGSGTQLSVL.

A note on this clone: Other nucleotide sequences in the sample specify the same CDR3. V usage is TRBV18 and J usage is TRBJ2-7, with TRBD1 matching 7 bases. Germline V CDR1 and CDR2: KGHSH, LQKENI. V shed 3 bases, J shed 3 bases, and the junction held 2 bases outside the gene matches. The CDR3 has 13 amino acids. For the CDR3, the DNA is TGTGCCAGCTCACCCAACAGGGGCTACGAGCAGTACTTC. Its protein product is CASSPNRGYEQYF.